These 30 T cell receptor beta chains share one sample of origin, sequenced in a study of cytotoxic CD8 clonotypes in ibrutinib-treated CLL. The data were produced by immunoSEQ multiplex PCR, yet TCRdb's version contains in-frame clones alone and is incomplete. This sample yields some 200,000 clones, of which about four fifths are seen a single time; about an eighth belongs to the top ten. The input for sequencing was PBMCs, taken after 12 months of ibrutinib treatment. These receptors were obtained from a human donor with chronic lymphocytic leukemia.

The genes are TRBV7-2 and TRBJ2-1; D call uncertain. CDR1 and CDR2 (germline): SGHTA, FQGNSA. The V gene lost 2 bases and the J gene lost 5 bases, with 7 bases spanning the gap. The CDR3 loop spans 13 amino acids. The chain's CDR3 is CASSLTRDNEQFF. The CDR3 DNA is TGTGCCAGCAGCTTAACCCGAGACAATGAGCAGTTCTTC. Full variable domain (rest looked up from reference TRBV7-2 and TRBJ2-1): GAGVSQSPSNKVTEKGKDVELRCDPISGHTALYWYRQSLGQGLEFLIYFQGNSAPDKSGLPSDRFSAERTGGSVSTLTIQRTQQEDSAVYLCASSLTRDNEQFFGPGTRLTVL.

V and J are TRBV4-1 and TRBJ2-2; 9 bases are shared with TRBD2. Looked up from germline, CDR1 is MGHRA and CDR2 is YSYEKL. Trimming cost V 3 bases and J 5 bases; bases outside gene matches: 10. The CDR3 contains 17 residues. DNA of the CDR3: TGCGCCAGCAGCCACGTTAGGAGCGGGGGGTTTACCGGGGAGCTGTTTTTT. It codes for CASSHVRSGGFTGELFF.

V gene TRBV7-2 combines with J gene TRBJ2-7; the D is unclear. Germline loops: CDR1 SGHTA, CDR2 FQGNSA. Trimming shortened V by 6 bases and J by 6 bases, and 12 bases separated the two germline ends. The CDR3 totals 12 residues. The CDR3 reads CASSPHPIEQYF. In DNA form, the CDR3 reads TGTGCCAGCAGTCCTCATCCCATCGAGCAGTACTTC.

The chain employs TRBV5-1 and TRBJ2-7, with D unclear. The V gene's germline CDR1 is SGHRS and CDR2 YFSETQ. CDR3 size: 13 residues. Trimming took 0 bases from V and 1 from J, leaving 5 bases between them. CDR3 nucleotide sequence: TGCGCCAGCAGCTTGGCCGAGTCCTACGAGCAGTACTTC. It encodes CASSLAESYEQYF.

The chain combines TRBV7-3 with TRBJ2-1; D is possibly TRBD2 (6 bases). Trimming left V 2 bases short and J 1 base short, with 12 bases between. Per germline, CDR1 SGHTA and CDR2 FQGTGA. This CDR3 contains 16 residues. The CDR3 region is CASSLVGGRSYNEQFF. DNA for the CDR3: TGTGCCAGCAGCTTAGTGGGGGGTCGATCCTACAATGAGCAGTTCTTC. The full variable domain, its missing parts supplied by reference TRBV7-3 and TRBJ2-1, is GAGVSQTPSNKVTEKGKYVELRCDPISGHTALYWYRQSLGQGPEFLIYFQGTGAADDSGLPNDRFFAVRPEGSVSTLKIQRTERGDSAVYLCASSLVGGRSYNEQFFGPGTRLTVL.

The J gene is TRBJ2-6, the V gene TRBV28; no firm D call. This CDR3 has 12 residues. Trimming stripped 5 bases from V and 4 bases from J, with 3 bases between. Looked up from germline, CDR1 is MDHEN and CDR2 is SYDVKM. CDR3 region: CASSLGANVLTF. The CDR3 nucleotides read TGTGCCAGCAGTCTGGGGGCCAACGTCCTGACTTTC.

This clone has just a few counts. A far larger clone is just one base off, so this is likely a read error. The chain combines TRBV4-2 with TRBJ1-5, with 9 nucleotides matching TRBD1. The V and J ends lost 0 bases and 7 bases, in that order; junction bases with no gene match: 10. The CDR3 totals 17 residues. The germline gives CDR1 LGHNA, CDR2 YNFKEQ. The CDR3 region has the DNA TGTGCCAGCAGCCAAGATCCGGGACAGGGCAATCAACAGCCCCAGCATTTT. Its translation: CASSQDPGQGNQQPQHF.

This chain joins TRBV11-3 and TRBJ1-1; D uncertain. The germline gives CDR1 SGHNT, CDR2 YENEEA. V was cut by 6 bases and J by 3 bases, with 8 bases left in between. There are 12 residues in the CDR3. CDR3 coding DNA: TGTGCCAGCAGTCGTAGGGACACTGAAGCTTTCTTT. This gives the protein CASSRRDTEAFF.

In nucleotides, the CDR3 is TGCAGCGTTTTTTCTACGACCGGGACAGGCCGGGTGGCTAACTATGGCTACACCTTC. This codes for CSVFSTTGTGRVANYGYTF. This chain joins TRBV29-1 and TRBJ1-2, with 8 nucleotides matching TRBD1. Germline V gene lookup returns CDR1 SQVTM and CDR2 ANQGSEA. CDR3 length: 19 residues. J gave up 0 bases and V 5 bases, and 20 bases lay outside the gene matches. Full variable domain (missing parts from reference TRBV29-1 and TRBJ1-2): SAVISQKPSRDICQRGTSLTIQCQVDSQVTMMFWYRQQPGQSLTLIATANQGSEATYESGFVIDKFPISRPNLTFSTLTVSNMSPEDSSIYLCSVFSTTGTGRVANYGYTFGSGTRLTVV.

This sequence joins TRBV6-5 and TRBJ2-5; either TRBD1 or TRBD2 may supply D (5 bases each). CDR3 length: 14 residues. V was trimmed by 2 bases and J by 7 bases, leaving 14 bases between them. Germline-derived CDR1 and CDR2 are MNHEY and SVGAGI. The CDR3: CASSYRRGVGTQYF. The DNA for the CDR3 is TGTGCCAGCAGTTACCGTAGGGGAGTCGGGACCCAGTACTTC.

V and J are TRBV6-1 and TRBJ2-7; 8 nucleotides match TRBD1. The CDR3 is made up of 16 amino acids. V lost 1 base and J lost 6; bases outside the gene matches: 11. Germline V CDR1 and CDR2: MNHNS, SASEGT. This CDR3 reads CASSEGWGTGGVEQYF. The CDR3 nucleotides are TGTGCCAGCAGTGAAGGGTGGGGGACAGGCGGCGTCGAGCAGTACTTC.

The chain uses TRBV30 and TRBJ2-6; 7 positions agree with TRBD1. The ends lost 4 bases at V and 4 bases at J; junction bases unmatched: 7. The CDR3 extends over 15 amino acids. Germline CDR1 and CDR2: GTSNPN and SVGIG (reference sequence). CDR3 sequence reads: CAWTTGDGGANVLTF. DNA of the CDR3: TGTGCCTGGACTACAGGGGACGGAGGGGCCAACGTCCTGACTTTC.

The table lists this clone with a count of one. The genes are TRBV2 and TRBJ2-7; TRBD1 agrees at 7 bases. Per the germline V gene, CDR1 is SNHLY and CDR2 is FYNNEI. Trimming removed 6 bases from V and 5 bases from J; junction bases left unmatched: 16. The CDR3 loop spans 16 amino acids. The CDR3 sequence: CASRGTAALLRDEQYF. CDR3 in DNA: TGTGCCAGCAGGGGGACAGCGGCCTTACTTCGGGACGAGCAGTACTTC.

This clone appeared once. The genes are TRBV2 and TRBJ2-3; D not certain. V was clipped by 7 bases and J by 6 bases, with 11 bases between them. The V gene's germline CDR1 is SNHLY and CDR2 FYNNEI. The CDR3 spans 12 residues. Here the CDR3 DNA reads TGTGCCAGCATGAGGCGGTATGATACGCAGTATTTT. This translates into CASMRRYDTQYF.

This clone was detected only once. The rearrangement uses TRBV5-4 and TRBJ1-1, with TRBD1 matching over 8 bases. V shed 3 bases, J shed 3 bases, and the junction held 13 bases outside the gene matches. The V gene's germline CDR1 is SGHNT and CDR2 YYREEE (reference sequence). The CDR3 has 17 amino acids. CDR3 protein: CASSSQRTGRPHTEAFF. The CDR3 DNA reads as TGTGCCAGCAGCTCACAAAGGACAGGGCGACCCCACACTGAAGCTTTCTTT.

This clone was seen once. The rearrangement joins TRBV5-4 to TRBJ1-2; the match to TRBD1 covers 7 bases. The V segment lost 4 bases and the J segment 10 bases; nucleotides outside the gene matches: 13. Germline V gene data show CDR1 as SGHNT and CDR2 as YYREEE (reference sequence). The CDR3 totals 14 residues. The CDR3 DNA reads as TGTGCCAGCAGCCCGGACAGGTTAGAAAAGGACTACACCTTC. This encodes CASSPDRLEKDYTF.

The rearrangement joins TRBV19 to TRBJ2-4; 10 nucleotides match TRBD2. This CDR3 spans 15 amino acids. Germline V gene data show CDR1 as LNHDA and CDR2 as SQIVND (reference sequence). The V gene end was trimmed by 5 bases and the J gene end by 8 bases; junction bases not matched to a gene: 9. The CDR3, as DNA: TGTGCCAGTAGTGGGTCTAGCGGGAGTTTTGACATTCAGTACTTC. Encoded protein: CASSGSSGSFDIQYF. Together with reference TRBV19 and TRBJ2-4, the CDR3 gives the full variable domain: DGGITQSPKYLFRKEGQNVTLSCEQNLNHDAMYWYRQDPGQGLRLIYYSQIVNDFQKGDIAEGYSVSREKKESFPLTVTSAQKNPTAFYLCASSGSSGSFDIQYFGAGTRLSVL.

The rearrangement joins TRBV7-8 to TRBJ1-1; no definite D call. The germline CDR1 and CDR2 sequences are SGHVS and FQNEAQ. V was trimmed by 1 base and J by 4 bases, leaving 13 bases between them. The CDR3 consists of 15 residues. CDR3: CASSLGAGRGTEAFF. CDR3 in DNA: TGTGCCAGCAGCTTAGGGGCAGGACGGGGCACTGAAGCTTTCTTT.

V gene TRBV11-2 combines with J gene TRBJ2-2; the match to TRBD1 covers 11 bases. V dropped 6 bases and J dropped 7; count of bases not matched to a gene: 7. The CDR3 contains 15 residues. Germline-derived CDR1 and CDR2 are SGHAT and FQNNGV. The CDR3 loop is CASRPDRGHHGELFF. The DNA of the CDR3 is TGTGCCAGCAGACCGGACAGGGGGCATCACGGGGAGCTGTTTTTT.

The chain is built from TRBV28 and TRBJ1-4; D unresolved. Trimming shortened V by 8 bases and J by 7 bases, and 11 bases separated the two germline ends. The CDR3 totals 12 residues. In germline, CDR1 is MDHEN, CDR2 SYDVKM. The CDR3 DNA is TGTGCCAGCCGAGTGGGGTCTGAAAAACTGTTTTTT. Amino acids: CASRVGSEKLFF.

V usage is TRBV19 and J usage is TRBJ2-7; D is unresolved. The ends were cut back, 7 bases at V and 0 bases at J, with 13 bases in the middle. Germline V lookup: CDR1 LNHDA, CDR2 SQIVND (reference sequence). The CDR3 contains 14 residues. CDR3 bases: TGTGCCAGTACCCATGGACCCAGCTCCTACGAGCAGTACTTC. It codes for CASTHGPSSYEQYF.

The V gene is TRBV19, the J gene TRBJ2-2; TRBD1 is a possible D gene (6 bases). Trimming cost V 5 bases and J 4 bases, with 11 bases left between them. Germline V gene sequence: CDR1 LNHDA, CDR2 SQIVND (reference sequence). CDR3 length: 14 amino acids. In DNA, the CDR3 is TGTGCCAGTAGTTTACAGGGCCTCACCGGGGAGCTGTTTTTT. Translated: CASSLQGLTGELFF.

The chain's CDR3 is CASIRTGDNNQPQHF. CDR3 sequence (DNA): TGTGCCAGTATCCGGACAGGGGATAACAATCAGCCCCAGCATTTT. The chain couples TRBV19 to TRBJ1-5; TRBD1 matches 9 bases. J lost 3 bases, V lost 7 bases, and 7 bases had no gene match. This CDR3 spans 15 amino acids. Per germline, CDR1 LNHDA and CDR2 SQIVND (reference sequence).

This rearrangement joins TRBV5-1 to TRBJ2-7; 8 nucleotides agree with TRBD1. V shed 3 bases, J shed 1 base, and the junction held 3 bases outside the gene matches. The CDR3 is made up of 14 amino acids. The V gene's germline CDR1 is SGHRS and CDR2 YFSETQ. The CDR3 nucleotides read TGCGCCAGCAGCTCTCAGGGGGCTTCCTACGAGCAGTACTTC. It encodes CASSSQGASYEQYF.

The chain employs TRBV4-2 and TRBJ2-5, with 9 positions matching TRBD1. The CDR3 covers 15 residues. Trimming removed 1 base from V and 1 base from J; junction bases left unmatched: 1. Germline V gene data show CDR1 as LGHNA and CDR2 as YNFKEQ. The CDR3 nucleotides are TGTGCCAGCAGCCAAGGGGGACAGGGCCAAGAGACCCAGTACTTC. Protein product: CASSQGGQGQETQYF.

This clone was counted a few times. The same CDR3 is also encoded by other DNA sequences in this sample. CDR3 in amino acids: CASSLRGYEQYF. In nucleotides, the CDR3 is TGCGCCAGCAGCTTGAGAGGCTACGAGCAGTACTTC. This chain connects TRBV5-1 to TRBJ2-7; no reliable D call. Germline V lookup: CDR1 SGHRS, CDR2 YFSETQ. The CDR3 extends over 12 amino acids. V shed 1 base and J shed 3 bases, with 5 bases lying between them.

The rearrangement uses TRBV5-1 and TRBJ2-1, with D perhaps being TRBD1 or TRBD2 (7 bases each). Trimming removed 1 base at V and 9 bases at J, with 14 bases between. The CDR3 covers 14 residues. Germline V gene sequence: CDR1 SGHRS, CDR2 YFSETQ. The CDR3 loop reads CASSLQGGLSEQFF. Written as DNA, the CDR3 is TGCGCCAGCAGCTTGCAGGGGGGGCTAAGTGAGCAGTTCTTC.

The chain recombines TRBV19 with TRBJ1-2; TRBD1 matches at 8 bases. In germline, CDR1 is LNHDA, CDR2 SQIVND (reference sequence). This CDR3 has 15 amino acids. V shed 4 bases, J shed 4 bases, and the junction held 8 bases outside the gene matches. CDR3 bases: TGTGCCAGTAGTAGCTACCAGGGGGCGAGCTATGGCTACACCTTC. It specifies CASSSYQGASYGYTF.

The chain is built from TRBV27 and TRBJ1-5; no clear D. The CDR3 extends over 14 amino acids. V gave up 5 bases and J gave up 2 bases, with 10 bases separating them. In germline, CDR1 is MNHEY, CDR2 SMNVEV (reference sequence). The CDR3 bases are TGTGCCAGCAGTCTACGACCCGGCAATCAGCCCCAGCATTTT. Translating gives CASSLRPGNQPQHF.

The CDR3 DNA follows: TGTGCCAGCAACTCAGAAGGGGGCCAGTATGGCTACACCTTC. This encodes CASNSEGGQYGYTF. The chain couples TRBV9 to TRBJ1-2, with TRBD1 identical over 7 bases. Germline trimming cut 6 bases from V and 5 bases from J; bases unmatched to any gene: 10. The germline gives CDR1 SGDLS, CDR2 YYNGEE. The CDR3 covers 14 residues.